The clone carrying this T cell receptor beta chain was counted ten times or more. These data belong to a study of T cells in Graves' hyperthyroidism and ophthalmopathy. Subjects aged 18 to 65 presented with newly diagnosed hyperthyroidism of less than 2 months' duration. Amplification of TCR beta CDR3 regions was performed using RNA transcripts as template. RT-PCR in the first round (using the HTBI primer set) targeted the TCR CDR3. TCRdb processed the multiplex PCR reads anew with MiXCR; each CDR3 protein has one entry. This sample has some 600,000 distinct CDR3 sequences; approximately 15% occur once, and the top ten carry 5.5% to 7.5%. Material: blood. This clonotype was sampled from a woman aged 25 to 45 with Graves' hyperthyroidism that later progressed to Graves' ophthalmopathy.

The DNA of the CDR3 is TGTGCCAGCAGCTTAGCGCCAGGGGGGAACACCGGGGAGCTGTTTTTT. Translated: CASSLAPGGNTGELFF. The chain recombines TRBV7-8 with TRBJ2-2; 7 nucleotides align to TRBD1. V was pared by 0 bases and J by 1 base, with 2 bases of the junction left unmatched. The CDR3 runs to 16 residues. The germline gives CDR1 SGHVS, CDR2 FQNEAQ. Together with reference TRBV7-8 and TRBJ2-2, the CDR3 gives the full variable domain: GAGVSQSPRYKVAKRGQDVALRCDPISGHVSLFWYQQALGQGPEFLTYFQNEAQLDKSGLPSDRFFAERPEGSVSTLKIQRTQQEDSAVYLCASSLAPGGNTGELFFGEGSRLTVL.